This T cell receptor (beta chain) appears in the sequencing data of a study of Graves' ophthalmopathy and Graves' hyperthyroidism. Study-wide findings and caveats: Ophthalmopathy was separated from stable hyperthyroidism by a 13-signature model with 87.88% sensitivity and over 70% specificity. The blood repertoire also included most expanded thyroid clonotypes above 0.001 frequency.

Amplification targeted the TCR beta CDR3 regions, with RNA transcripts as the source material. The first round was an RT-PCR with HTBI primers, and the second round was a multiplex PCR. TCRdb passed the multiplex PCR reads through MiXCR, listing each CDR3 protein once. The table includes about 380,000 distinct CDR3 sequences, 15% detected once. This clonotype showed up just a few times. The antigen remains unidentified. With 0 bases removed from V and 6 bases from J, the gap between germline ends came to 13 bases. The CDR3 loop spans 15 amino acids. CDR1 is SGHDT, CDR2 YYEEEE, per germline. Among the exclusions were patients with other autoimmune diseases, uncontrolled infections, pregnancy or lactation.

V gene TRBV5-6 combines with J gene TRBJ1-5, with D possibly TRBD1 on 5 matching bases. This clonotype was obtained from a young woman with stable Graves' hyperthyroidism. Sequences were obtained from peripheral blood. CDR3 sequence: CASSLAQGGAQPQHF. For the CDR3, the DNA is TGTGCCAGCAGCTTGGCTCAGGGCGGTGCTCAGCCCCAGCATTTT.